Below are 12 T cell receptor beta chains sequenced from a single sample in a study of blood T cell repertoires in COVID-19. Generated by immunoSEQ multiplex PCR, the TCRdb table keeps only in-frame clones and is missing some. The profile shows under 250,000 clones, around four fifths of them singletons. Source material: peripheral blood. These receptors originate from a woman aged 40 to 50 with active or convalescent COVID-19.

DNA for the CDR3: TGTGCCTGGAGTGTAGGACTAGCCACAGATACGCAGTATTTT. Its translation: CAWSVGLATDTQYF. The gene calls are TRBV30 and TRBJ2-3, with 8 bases identical to TRBD2. This CDR3 is built from 14 residues. The V segment lost 0 bases and the J segment 2 bases; nucleotides outside the gene matches: 1. From germline, CDR1 is GTSNPN and CDR2 SVGIG (reference sequence).

The chain has TRBV29-1 and TRBJ1-1; D is undetermined. This CDR3 spans 13 amino acids. The V gene lost 3 bases and the J gene lost 7 bases, with 15 bases spanning the gap. Germline V gene sequence: CDR1 SQVTM, CDR2 ANQGSEA. CDR3 nucleotides: TGCAGCGTTGACAGCTCCGGGAGTCATGAAGCTTTCTTT. This encodes CSVDSSGSHEAFF.

In this sample, this clone turned up a few times. The chain combines TRBV15 with TRBJ1-1; D not resolved. Trimming left V 5 bases short and J 2 bases short, with 3 bases between. This CDR3 spans 11 amino acids. Per the germline V gene, CDR1 is LNHNV and CDR2 is YYDKDF (reference sequence). The CDR3 is CATSVNTEAFF. The CDR3 bases are TGTGCCACCAGCGTAAACACTGAAGCTTTCTTT.

The V gene is TRBV20-1, the J gene TRBJ2-7, with 7 positions matching TRBD2. Germline V gene data show CDR1 as DFQATT and CDR2 as SNEGSKA (reference sequence). The CDR3 consists of 13 residues. With V trimmed by 3 bases and J by 2 bases, 4 bases remained unmatched. The CDR3 region is CSASTGTTYEQYF. The CDR3, as DNA: TGCAGTGCTAGTACCGGGACTACCTACGAGCAGTACTTC.

Only one count was recorded for this clone. This rearrangement joins TRBV2 to TRBJ2-2; 10 nucleotides agree with TRBD1. V shed 4 bases, J shed 3 bases, and the junction held 5 bases outside the gene matches. Germline V lookup: CDR1 SNHLY, CDR2 FYNNEI. The CDR3 spans 16 residues. The CDR3 DNA is TGTGCCAGCAGTGTGACAGGGGGCGGCTACACCGGGGAGCTGTTTTTT. Translated: CASSVTGGGYTGELFF.

The rearrangement links TRBV6-1 to TRBJ2-3; the D is unclear. CDR3 length: 14 residues. CDR1 is MNHNS, CDR2 SASEGT, per germline. The ends were cut back, 2 bases at V and 6 bases at J, with 12 bases in the middle. This CDR3 is CASSESWVADTQYF. The CDR3 nucleotides read TGTGCCAGCAGTGAATCATGGGTAGCCGATACGCAGTATTTT.

V is TRBV5-1 and J is TRBJ2-5; the D gene is possibly TRBD1 (6 bases). V lost 0 bases, J lost 1 base, and 13 bases lay in between. The CDR3 totals 16 residues. CDR1 and CDR2 from the germline V gene are SGHRS and YFSETQ. CDR3 sequence reads: CASSLAQGPSQETQYF. CDR3 nucleotides: TGCGCCAGCAGCTTGGCACAGGGACCCTCCCAAGAGACCCAGTACTTC.

The chain recombines TRBV5-1 with TRBJ1-2, with D possibly matching TRBD1 (6 bases). Trimming left V 4 bases short and J 3 bases short, with 19 bases between. This CDR3 has 16 residues. The V gene's germline CDR1 is SGHRS and CDR2 YFSETQ. The CDR3 loop reads CASSASPGGSYYGYTF. The CDR3, as DNA: TGCGCCAGCAGCGCAAGCCCGGGGGGCAGTTACTATGGCTACACCTTC.

The chain links TRBV19 to TRBJ2-7; TRBD1 matches 7 bases. Unmatched junction bases numbered 11, after V lost 6 bases and J lost 3 bases. CDR3 length equals 15 residues. CDR1 is LNHDA, CDR2 SQIVND, per germline (reference sequence). CDR3 DNA sequence: TGTGCCAGTAGCGACCCAACAGGGGTGATCTACGAGCAGTACTTC. The encoded protein is CASSDPTGVIYEQYF.

The chain carries TRBV30 and TRBJ2-5; D is uncertain. This CDR3 is 14 amino acids long. Trimming took off 2 bases at V and 7 bases at J, with 17 bases between the two ends. Per the germline V gene, CDR1 is GTSNPN and CDR2 is SVGIG (reference sequence). CDR3 sequence reads: CAWSKASSQVTQYF. In DNA form, the CDR3 reads TGTGCCTGGAGTAAGGCGAGTTCCCAGGTGACCCAGTACTTC. Full variable domain (remainder filled in from reference TRBV30 and TRBJ2-5): SQTIHQWPATLVQPVGSPLSLECTVEGTSNPNLYWYRQAAGRGLQLLFYSVGIGQISSEVPQNLSASRPQDRQFILSSKKLLLSDSGFYLCAWSKASSQVTQYFGPGTRLLVL.

This clone showed up just once. The V and J genes are TRBV3-1 (or the pseudogene TRBV3-2) and TRBJ2-1; 7 nucleotides match TRBD2. This CDR3 contains 16 residues. The V and J ends lost 5 bases and 0 bases, in that order; junction bases with no gene match: 7. Germline CDR1 reads LGHDT; CDR2 reads YNNKEL (reference sequence). CDR3 region: CASSGTSADSYNEQFF. The CDR3 DNA reads TGTGCCAGCAGCGGAACTAGCGCTGACTCCTACAATGAGCAGTTCTTC.

V and J are TRBV30 and TRBJ2-6, with TRBD1 as a possible D gene (5 bases). The V gene lost 5 bases and the J gene lost 2 bases, with 10 bases spanning the gap. CDR3 length: 14 amino acids. The germline gives CDR1 GTSNPN, CDR2 SVGIG (reference sequence). CDR3 coding DNA: TGTGCCTGGGGGCAGGGTACTGGGGCCAACGTCCTGACTTTC. Its protein product is CAWGQGTGANVLTF.